This T cell receptor beta chain was captured in a study of T cell repertoires in cytomegalovirus infection. On the study more broadly: Public TCR beta signatures were indicative of both CMV infection and a matching HLA type. Overall study results and limits: People with CMV and the relevant HLA were identified by cumulative public TCR beta family frequency. Clonotypes of TCR beta that were HLA-C-restricted and CMV-specific dominated the ex vivo response.

TCRdb re-derived calls from the reads in MiXCR, one entry per CDR3 protein. The sample has 250,000 to 300,000 distinct CDR3 sequences; roughly 13% are singletons. The germline gives CDR1 LNHDA, CDR2 SQIVND (reference sequence). V was clipped by 3 bases and J by 1 base, with 15 bases between them. CDR3 length: 16 amino acids. In its sample, this clonotype was seen a few times. As yet, its antigen is unknown. The clonotype was recovered from a human donor in good health (CMV status not recorded). Some clones in this sample may be carry-over from other donors' samples. The source material was PBMCs. The chain couples TRBV19 to TRBJ1-1, with TRBD1 as a possible D gene (6 bases). The DNA for the CDR3 is TGTGCCAGTAGTATTCTTCAGGGGCTCGGGAACACTGAAGCTTTCTTT. It codes for CASSILQGLGNTEAFF.